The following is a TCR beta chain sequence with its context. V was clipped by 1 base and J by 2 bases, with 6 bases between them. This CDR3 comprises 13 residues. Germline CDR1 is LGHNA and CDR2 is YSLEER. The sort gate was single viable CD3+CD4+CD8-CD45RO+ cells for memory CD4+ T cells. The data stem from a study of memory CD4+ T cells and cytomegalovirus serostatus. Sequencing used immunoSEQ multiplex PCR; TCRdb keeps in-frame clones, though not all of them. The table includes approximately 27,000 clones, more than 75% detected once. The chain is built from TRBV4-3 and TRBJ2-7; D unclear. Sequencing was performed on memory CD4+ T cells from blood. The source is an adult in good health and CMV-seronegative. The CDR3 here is CASSQVRTYEQYF. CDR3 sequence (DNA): TGCGCCAGCAGCCAAGTACGAACCTACGAGCAGTACTTC.